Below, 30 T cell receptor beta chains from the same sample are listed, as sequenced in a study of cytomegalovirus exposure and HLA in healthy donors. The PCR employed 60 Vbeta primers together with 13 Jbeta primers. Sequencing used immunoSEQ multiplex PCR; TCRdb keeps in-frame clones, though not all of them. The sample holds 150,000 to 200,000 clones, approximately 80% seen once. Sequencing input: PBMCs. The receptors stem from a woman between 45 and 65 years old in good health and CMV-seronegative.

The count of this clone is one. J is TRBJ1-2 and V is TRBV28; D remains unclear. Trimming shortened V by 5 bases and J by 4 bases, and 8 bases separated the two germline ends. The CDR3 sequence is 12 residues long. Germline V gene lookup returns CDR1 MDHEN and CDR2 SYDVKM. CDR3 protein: CASSRTGYGYTF. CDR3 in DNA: TGTGCCAGCAGTCGGACTGGCTATGGCTACACCTTC.

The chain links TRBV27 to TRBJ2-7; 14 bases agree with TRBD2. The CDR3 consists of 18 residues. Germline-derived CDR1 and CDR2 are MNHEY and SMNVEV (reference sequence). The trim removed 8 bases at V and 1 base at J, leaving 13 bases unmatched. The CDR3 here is CASGTPVGLAGESYEQYF. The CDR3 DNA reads TGTGCCAGCGGTACGCCGGTGGGACTAGCGGGAGAGTCCTACGAGCAGTACTTC.

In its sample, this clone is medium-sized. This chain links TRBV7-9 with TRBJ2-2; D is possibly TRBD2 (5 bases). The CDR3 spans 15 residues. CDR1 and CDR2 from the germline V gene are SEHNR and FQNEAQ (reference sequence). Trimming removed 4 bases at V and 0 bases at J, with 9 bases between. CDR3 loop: CASSYWEPNTGELFF. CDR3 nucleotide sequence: TGTGCCAGCAGCTACTGGGAGCCGAACACCGGGGAGCTGTTTTTT.

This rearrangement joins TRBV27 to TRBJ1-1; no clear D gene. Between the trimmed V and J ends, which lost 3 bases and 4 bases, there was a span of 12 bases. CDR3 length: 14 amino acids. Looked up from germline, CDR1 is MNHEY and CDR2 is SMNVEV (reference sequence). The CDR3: CASSFAGGGTEAFF. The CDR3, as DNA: TGTGCCAGCAGTTTTGCCGGAGGTGGCACTGAAGCTTTCTTT.

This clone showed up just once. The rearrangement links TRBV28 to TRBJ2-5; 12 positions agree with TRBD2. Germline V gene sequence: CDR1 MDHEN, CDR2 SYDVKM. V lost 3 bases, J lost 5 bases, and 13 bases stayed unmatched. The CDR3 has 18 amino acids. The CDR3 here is CASSFPLAGGPRWETQYF. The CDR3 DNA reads TGTGCCAGCAGTTTCCCTCTAGCGGGAGGGCCGAGGTGGGAGACCCAGTACTTC.

CDR3 sequence: CASSGTGRETQYF. CDR3 coding DNA: TGTGCCAGCAGCGGCACAGGGAGAGAGACCCAGTACTTC. This chain connects TRBV7-2 to TRBJ2-5; D is perhaps TRBD1 (6 bases). CDR3 length: 13 residues. Trimming took 5 bases from V and 4 from J, leaving 11 bases between them. Germline V gene lookup returns CDR1 SGHTA and CDR2 FQGNSA.

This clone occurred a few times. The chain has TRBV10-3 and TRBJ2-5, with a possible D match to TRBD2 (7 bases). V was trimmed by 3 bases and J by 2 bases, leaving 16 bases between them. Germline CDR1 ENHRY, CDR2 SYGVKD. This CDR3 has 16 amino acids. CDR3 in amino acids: CAISDNNRGGQETQYF. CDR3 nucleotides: TGTGCCATCAGTGACAATAATAGGGGGGGACAAGAGACCCAGTACTTC.

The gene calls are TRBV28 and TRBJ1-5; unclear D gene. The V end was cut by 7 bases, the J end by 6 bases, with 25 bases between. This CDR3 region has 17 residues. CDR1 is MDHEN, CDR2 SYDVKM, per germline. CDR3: CASTIGSSFYLSQPQHF. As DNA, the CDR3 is TGTGCCAGCACCATAGGGAGCAGTTTTTATCTAAGTCAGCCCCAGCATTTT.

CDR3 loop: CASSINRGRYEQYF. CDR3 DNA: TGTGCCAGCAGTATCAACAGGGGGAGGTACGAGCAGTACTTC. The chain couples TRBV28 to TRBJ2-7, with TRBD1 identical over 8 bases. Germline V gene data show CDR1 as MDHEN and CDR2 as SYDVKM. The CDR3 runs 14 residues. The ends lost 5 bases at V and 4 bases at J; junction bases unmatched: 7.

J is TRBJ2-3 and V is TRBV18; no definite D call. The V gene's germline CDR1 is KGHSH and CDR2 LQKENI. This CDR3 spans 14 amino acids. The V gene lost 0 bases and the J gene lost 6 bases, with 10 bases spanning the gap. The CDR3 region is CASSPPSLEDTQYF. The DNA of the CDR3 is TGTGCCAGCTCACCACCTTCTCTCGAGGATACGCAGTATTTT.

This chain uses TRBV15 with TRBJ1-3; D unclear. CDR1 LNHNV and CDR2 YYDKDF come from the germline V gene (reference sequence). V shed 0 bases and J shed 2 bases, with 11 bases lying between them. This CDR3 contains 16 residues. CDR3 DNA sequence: TGTGCCACCAGCAGAGACATTGGGAGTACTGGAAACACCATATATTTT. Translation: CATSRDIGSTGNTIYF. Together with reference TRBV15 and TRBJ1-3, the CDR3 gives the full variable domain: DAMVIQNPRYQVTQFGKPVTLSCSQTLNHNVMYWYQQKSSQAPKLLFHYYDKDFNNEADTPDNFQSRRPNTSFCFLDIRSPGLGDTAMYLCATSRDIGSTGNTIYFGEGSWLTVV.

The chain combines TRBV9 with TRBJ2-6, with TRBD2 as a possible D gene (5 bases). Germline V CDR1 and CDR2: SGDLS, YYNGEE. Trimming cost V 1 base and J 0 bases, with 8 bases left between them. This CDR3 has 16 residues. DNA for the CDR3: TGTGCCAGCAGCGTACCGGGGAACTCTGGGGCCAACGTCCTGACTTTC. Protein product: CASSVPGNSGANVLTF.

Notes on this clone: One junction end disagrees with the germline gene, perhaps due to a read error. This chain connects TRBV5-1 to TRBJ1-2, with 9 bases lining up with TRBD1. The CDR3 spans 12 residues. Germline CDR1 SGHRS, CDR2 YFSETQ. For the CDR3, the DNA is TGCGCCAGCAGCCCGGACGGGACAGGGCCCTCCTTC. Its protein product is CASSPDGTGPSF. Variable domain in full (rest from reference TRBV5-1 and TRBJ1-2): KAGVTQTPRYLIKTRGQQVTLSCSPISGHRSVSWYQQTPGQGLQFLFEYFSETQRNKGNFPGRFSGRQFSNSRSEMNVSTLELGDSALYLCASSPDGTGPSFGSGTRLTVV.

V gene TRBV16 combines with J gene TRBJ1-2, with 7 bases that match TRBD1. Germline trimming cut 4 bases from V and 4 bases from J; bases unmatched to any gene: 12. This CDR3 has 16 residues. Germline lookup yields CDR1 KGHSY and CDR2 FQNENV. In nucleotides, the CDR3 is TGTGCCAGCAGCCCACTGGGACAGACATCCCCCTATGGCTACACCTTC. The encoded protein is CASSPLGQTSPYGYTF.

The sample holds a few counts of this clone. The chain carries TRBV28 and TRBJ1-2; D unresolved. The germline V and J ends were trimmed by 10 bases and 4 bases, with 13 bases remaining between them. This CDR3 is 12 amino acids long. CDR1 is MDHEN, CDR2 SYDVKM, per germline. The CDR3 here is CATRREAYGYTF. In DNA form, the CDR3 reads TGTGCCACCAGGAGAGAAGCCTATGGCTACACCTTC.

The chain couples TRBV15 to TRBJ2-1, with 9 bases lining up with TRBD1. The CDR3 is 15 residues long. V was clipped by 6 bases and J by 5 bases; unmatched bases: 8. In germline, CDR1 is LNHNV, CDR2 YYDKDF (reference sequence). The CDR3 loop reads CATRHRDRVNNEQFF. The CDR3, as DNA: TGTGCCACCAGGCACCGGGACAGGGTTAACAATGAGCAGTTCTTC.

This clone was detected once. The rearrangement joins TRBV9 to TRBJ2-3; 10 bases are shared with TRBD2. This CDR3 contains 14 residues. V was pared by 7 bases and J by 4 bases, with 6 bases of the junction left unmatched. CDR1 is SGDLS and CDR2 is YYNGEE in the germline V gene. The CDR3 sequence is CASGISGGPDTQYF. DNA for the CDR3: TGTGCCAGCGGAATTAGCGGGGGGCCAGATACGCAGTATTTT.

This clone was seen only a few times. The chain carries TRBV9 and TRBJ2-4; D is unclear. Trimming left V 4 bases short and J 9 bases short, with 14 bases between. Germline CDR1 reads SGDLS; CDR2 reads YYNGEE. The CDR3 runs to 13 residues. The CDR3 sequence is CASSPGADGIQYF. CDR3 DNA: TGTGCCAGCAGCCCCGGAGCCGACGGCATTCAGTACTTC.

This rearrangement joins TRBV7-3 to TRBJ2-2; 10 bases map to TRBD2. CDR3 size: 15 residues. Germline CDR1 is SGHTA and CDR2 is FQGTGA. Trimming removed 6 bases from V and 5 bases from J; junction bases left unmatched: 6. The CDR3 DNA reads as TGTGCCAGCAGGCTAGCGGGAGCTGGGACCGGGGAGCTGTTTTTT. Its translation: CASRLAGAGTGELFF.

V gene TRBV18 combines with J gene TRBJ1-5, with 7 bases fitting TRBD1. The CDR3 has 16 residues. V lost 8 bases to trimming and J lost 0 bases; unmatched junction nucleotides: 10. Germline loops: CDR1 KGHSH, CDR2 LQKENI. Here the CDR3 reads CASSRGTAYSNQPQHF. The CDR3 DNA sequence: TGTGCCAGCAGCAGGGGGACAGCTTATAGCAATCAGCCCCAGCATTTT.

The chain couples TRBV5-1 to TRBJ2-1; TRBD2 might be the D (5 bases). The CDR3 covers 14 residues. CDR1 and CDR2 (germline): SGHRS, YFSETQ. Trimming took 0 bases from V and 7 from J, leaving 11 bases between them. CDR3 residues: CASSLGESRNEQFF. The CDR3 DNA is TGCGCCAGCAGCTTGGGGGAGAGCCGGAATGAGCAGTTCTTC.

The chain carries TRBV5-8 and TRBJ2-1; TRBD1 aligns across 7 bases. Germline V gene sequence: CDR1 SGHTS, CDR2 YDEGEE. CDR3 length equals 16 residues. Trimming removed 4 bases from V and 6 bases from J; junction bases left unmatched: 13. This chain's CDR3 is CASSRGGANFRNEQFF. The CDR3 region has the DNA TGTGCCAGCAGCCGAGGGGGCGCGAATTTTCGCAATGAGCAGTTCTTC.

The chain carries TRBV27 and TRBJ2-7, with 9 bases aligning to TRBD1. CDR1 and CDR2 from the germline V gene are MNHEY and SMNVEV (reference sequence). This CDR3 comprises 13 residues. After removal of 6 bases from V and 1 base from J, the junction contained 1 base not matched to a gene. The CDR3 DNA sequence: TGTGCCAGCAGGACAGGGGGTTCCTACGAGCAGTACTTC. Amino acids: CASRTGGSYEQYF.

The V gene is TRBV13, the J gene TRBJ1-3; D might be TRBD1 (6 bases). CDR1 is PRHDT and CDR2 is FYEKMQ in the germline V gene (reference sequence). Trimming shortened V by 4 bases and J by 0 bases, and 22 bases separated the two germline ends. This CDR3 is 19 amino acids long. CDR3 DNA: TGTGCCAGCAGCTCAGCCTACCGGACAGCTCAGAGCTCTGGAAACACCATATATTTT. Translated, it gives CASSSAYRTAQSSGNTIYF.

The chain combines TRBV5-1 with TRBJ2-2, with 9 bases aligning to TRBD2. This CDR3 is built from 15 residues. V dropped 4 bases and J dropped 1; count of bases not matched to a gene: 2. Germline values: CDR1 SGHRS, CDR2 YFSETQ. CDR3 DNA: TGCGCCAGCAGCGGCGGGAGGGTGAACACCGGGGAGCTGTTTTTT. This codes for CASSGGRVNTGELFF. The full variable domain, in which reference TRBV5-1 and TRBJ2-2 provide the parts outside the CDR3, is KAGVTQTPRYLIKTRGQQVTLSCSPISGHRSVSWYQQTPGQGLQFLFEYFSETQRNKGNFPGRFSGRQFSNSRSEMNVSTLELGDSALYLCASSGGRVNTGELFFGEGSRLTVL.

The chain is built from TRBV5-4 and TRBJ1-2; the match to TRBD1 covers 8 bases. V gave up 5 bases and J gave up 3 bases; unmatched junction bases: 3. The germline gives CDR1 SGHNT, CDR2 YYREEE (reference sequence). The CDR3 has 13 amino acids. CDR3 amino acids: CASSQGADYGYTF. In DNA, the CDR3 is TGTGCCAGCAGTCAGGGGGCGGACTATGGCTACACCTTC.

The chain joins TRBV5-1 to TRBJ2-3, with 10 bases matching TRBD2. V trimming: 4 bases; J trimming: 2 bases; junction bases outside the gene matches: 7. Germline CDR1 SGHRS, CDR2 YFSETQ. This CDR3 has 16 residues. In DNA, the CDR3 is TGCGCCAGCAGCCCTAGGACTAGCGGAGTCACAGATACGCAGTATTTT. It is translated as CASSPRTSGVTDTQYF.

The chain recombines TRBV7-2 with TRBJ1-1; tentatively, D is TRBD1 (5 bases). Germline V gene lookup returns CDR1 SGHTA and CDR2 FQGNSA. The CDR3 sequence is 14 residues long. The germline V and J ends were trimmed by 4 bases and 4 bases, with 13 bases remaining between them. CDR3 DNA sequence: TGTGCCAGCAGCTCACAGGCGGGGGGCACTGAAGCTTTCTTT. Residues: CASSSQAGGTEAFF.

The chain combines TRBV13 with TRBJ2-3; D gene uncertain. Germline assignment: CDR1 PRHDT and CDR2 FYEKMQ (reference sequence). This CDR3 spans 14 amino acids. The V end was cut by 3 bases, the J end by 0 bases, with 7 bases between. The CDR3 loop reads CASSLIASTDTQYF. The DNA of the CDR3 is TGTGCCAGCAGCTTGATAGCAAGCACAGATACGCAGTATTTT.

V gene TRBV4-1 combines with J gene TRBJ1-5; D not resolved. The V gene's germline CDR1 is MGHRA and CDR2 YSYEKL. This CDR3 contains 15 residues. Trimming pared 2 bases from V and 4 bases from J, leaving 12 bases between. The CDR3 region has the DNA TGCGCCAGCAGCCAATTTTCAGGCATGAATCAGCCCCAGCATTTT. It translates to CASSQFSGMNQPQHF.